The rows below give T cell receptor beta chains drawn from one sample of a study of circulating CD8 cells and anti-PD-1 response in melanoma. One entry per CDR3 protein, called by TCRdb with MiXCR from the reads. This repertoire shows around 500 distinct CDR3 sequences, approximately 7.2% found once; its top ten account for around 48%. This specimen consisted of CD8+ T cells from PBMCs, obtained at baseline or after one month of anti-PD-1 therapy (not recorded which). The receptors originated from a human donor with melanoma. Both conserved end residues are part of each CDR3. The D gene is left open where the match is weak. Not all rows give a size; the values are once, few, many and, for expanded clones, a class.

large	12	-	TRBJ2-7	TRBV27	TGTGCCAGCGGAACTCAGTACTACGAGCAGTACTTC	CASGTQYYEQYF
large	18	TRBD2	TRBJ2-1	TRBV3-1	TGTGCCAGCAGCCAAGTCGAACTGACTGGCGGGAGGGCTGATGAGCAGTTCTTC	CASSQVELTGGRADEQFF
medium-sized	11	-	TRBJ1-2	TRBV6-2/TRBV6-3	TGTGCCAGCAGTTATTCGGCTGGCTACACCTTC	CASSYSAGYTF
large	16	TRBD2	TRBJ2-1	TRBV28	TGTGCCAGCAGCTTCGAGGAACTAGCGGGAGGGGGGGAGCAGTTCTTC	CASSFEELAGGGEQFF
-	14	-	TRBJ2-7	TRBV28	TGTGCCAGCGGTTACGCCGCTAACTCCTACGAGCAGTACTTC	CASGYAANSYEQYF
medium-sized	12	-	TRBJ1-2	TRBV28	TGTGCCAGCAGTAAGGATAGCTATGGCTACACCTTC	CASSKDSYGYTF
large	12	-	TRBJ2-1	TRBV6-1	TGTGCCAGCAACCCAAGGAGGGATGAGCAGTTCTTC	CASNPRRDEQFF
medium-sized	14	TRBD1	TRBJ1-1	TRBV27	TGTGCCAGACTACCGGGACAGTTGAACACTGAAGCTTTCTTT	CARLPGQLNTEAFF
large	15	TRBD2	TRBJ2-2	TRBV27	TGTGCCAGCTCACCACTAGCGGGGGTTACCGGGGAGCTGTTTTTT	CASSPLAGVTGELFF
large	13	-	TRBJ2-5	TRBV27	TGTGCCAGCAGTCGGGTAGTCCAAGAGACCCAGTACTTC	CASSRVVQETQYF
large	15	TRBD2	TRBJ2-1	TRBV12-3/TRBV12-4	TGTGCCAGCAGCCTTCTTGCGGGAGGGCCCCATGAGCAGTTCTTC	CASSLLAGGPHEQFF
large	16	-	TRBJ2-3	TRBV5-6	TGTGCCAGCAGCATTACCGGGACTGGTCTGGAGGATACGCAGTATTTT	CASSITGTGLEDTQYF
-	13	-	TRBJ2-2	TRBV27	TGCGCCAGAAGGGAGACCTACAGCGGGGAGCTGTTTTTT	CARRETYSGELFF
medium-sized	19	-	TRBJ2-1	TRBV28	TGTGCCAGCAGTTCGCCGCCGGGCAGCCTATGGAGCTCCTACAATGAGCAGTTCTTC	CASSSPPGSLWSSYNEQFF
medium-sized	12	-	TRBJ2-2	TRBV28	TGTGCCAGCAGCCAGAACACCGGGGAGCTGTTTTTT	CASSQNTGELFF
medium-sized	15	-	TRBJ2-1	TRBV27	TGTGCCAGCAGTTTTTATGGGGCAGAATTGAATGAGCAGTTCTTC	CASSFYGAELNEQFF
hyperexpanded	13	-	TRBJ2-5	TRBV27	TGTGCCAGCAGTCCCTCCCGACGGGGGACCCAGTACTTC	CASSPSRRGTQYF
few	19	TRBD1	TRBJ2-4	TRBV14	TGTGCCAGCAGCCCTTTTGACGGGACAGGGAAATTGGCCAAAAACATTCAGTACTTC	CASSPFDGTGKLAKNIQYF
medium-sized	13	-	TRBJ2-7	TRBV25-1	TGTGCCAGCAGTGAGGTGGACCGCTACGAGCAGTACTTC	CASSEVDRYEQYF
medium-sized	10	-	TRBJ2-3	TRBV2	TGTGCCAGCAGTTGGAATACGCAGTATTTT	CASSWNTQYF
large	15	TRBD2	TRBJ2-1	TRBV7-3	TGTGCCAGCAGCTCCCTAGCGGGGGGGCGCAATGAGCAGTTCTTC	CASSSLAGGRNEQFF
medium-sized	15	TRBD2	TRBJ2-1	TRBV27	TGTGCCAGCAGTTATGGTAGCGGGATGATGAATGAGCAGTTCTTC	CASSYGSGMMNEQFF
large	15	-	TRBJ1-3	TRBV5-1	TGCGCCAGCAGACGAGACAGGTCCATTGGAAACACCATATATTTT	CASRRDRSIGNTIYF
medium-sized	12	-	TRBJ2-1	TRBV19	TGTGCCAGTAGTATCTGGGGCAATGAGCAGTTCTTC	CASSIWGNEQFF
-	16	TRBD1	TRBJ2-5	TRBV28	TGTGCCAGCAGTCCGGGGACAGACATATACCAAGAGACCCGGTACTTC	CASSPGTDIYQETRYF
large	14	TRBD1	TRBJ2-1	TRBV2	TGTGCCAGCATTGGGACAGGGACCTACAATGAGCAGTTCTTC	CASIGTGTYNEQFF
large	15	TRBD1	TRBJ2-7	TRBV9	TGTGCCAGCAGCGTAGGGACAGGTGATACCTACGAGCAGTACTTC	CASSVGTGDTYEQYF
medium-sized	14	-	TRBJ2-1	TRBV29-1	TGCAGCGTTGAAGATTTCCGGGTCCTAAATGAGCAGTTCTTC	CSVEDFRVLNEQFF